This TCR beta chain was sequenced in a study of CXCR3-negative and CXCR3-positive naive CD8 T cells. As to this clonotype: Its antigen is not known.

Among CD8+ T cells, naive ones were CD45RO-CCR7+CD27+CD95-. Study-wide points: Diversity ran similarly high across both naive subsets but far lower in memory CD8+ cells. When CXCR3-positive naive cells were set against CXCR3-negative naive cells, the former had more hydrophobic TRB CDR3s. Both naive subsets, CXCR3-negative and CXCR3-positive, displayed similar TRBV-TRBJ usage, unlike memory cells.

This CDR3 region has 14 residues. Germline CDR1 reads MGHRA; CDR2 reads YSYEKL. UMI-labeled TRB cDNA libraries were prepared by 5' RACE. TCRdb reprocessed the 5' RACE reads; each CDR3 protein has one entry and no DNA is given. The sample spans about 5,500 distinct CDR3 sequences; the ten largest clones claim less than 2%. The TCR originated in a human donor in good health. Some clones in this sample may be carry-over from other donors' samples. This sequence joins TRBV4-1 and TRBJ1-3; TCRdb reports TRBD1, a call that lacks DNA to check it against. Material: naive CXCR3+ CD8+ T cells from blood. Indicated subset: CD45RO-CCR7+CD27+CD95- naive CD8+ T cells expressing CXCR3 (TNR3+). The CDR3: CASSPTGDGNTVYF.